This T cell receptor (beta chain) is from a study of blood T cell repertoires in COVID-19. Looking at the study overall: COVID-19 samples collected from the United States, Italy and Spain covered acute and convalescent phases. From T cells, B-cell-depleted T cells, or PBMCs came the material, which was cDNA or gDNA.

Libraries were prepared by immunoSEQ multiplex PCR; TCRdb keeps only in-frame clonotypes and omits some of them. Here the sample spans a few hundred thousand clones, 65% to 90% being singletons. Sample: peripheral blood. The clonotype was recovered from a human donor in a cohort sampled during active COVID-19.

Here the CDR3 reads CASSGRYFSSYEQYF. Here the CDR3 DNA reads TGTGCCAGCAGTGGGAGGTATTTTAGCTCCTACGAGCAGTACTTC. The genes are TRBV2 and TRBJ2-7, with D possibly TRBD2 on 5 matching bases. The length of the CDR3 is 15 residues. Germline assignment: CDR1 SNHLY and CDR2 FYNNEI. Between the trimmed V and J ends, which lost 4 bases and 0 bases, there was a span of 13 bases.